A single sample is the source of the 20 T cell receptor beta chains below, sequenced in a study of glioma-infiltrating T cells after dendritic cell vaccination. Time point given: after dendritic cell vaccination, including at tumor progression/relapse. The method was immunoSEQ multiplex PCR; TCRdb's version includes in-frame clones alone and lacks a portion of them. The sample lists about 58,000 clones; about 80% were seen once. The sequencing used blood, collected after dendritic cell vaccination. These receptors were obtained from a human donor with glioblastoma.

This chain joins TRBV4-2 and TRBJ2-7; TRBD1 matches at 8 bases. The CDR3 length is 14 residues. Germline V gives CDR1 LGHNA, CDR2 YNFKEQ. With 4 bases clipped from V and 4 bases from J, the junction kept 6 bases outside the gene matches. CDR3 sequence: CASSPGQGRYEQYF. The CDR3 coding sequence is TGTGCCAGCAGCCCAGGACAGGGTAGGTACGAGCAGTACTTC.

The chain carries TRBV5-1 and TRBJ2-1, with TRBD2 matching over 9 bases. Trimming removed 4 bases from V and 2 bases from J; junction bases left unmatched: 13. CDR1 and CDR2 from the germline V gene are SGHRS and YFSETQ. CDR3 size: 18 residues. The CDR3 DNA reads as TGCGCCAGCAGCCCCGAAGGGGTAGCGGGGGTTACCTACAATGAGCAGTTCTTC. This translates into CASSPEGVAGVTYNEQFF.

The gene calls are TRBV11-3 and TRBJ1-2; TRBD1 might be the D (5 bases). The V end lost 1 base, the J end lost 6 bases, and 27 bases lay between the germline ends. The CDR3 has 19 amino acids. Per the germline V gene, CDR1 is SGHNT and CDR2 is YENEEA. The CDR3 coding sequence is TGTGCCAGCAGCTTAGGACCCCGCCTTGAAAGGGGAGGGAGGAATGGCTACACCTTC. Its protein is CASSLGPRLERGGRNGYTF.

This clone was seen a handful of times. The chain employs TRBV7-2 and TRBJ1-1; 7 nucleotides align to TRBD1. The CDR3 has 15 residues. Germline CDR1 and CDR2: SGHTA and FQGNSA. Trimming took 5 bases from V and 0 from J; bases not matched to a gene: 6. CDR3 in DNA: TGTGCCAGCAGCCATCCCAGGGGGATGAACACTGAAGCTTTCTTT. Translation gives CASSHPRGMNTEAFF.

This clone was seen only a few times. CDR3 amino acids: CASSPPRTGFDTGELFF. The CDR3 region has the DNA TGTGCCAGCAGCCCCCCCAGGACAGGGTTTGACACCGGGGAGCTGTTTTTT. The chain carries TRBV5-6 and TRBJ2-2; 8 nucleotides align to TRBD1. The length of the CDR3 is 17 residues. V shed 4 bases, J shed 3 bases, and the junction held 11 bases outside the gene matches. Per germline, CDR1 SGHDT and CDR2 YYEEEE.

The rearrangement joins TRBV5-1 to TRBJ2-5; D uncertain. This CDR3 has 12 amino acids. Germline lookup yields CDR1 SGHRS and CDR2 YFSETQ. Trimming left V 2 bases short and J 5 bases short, with 7 bases between. CDR3 sequence reads: CASSFGGETQYF. CDR3 nucleotide sequence: TGCGCCAGCAGCTTCGGCGGCGAGACCCAGTACTTC.

The genes are TRBV7-8 and TRBJ1-5; possible D gene TRBD1, 6 bases. This CDR3 spans 15 amino acids. Germline V lookup: CDR1 SGHVS, CDR2 FQNEAQ. V was clipped by 5 bases and J by 4 bases, with 15 bases between them. The CDR3 loop is CASSPGTSENQPQHF. CDR3 DNA sequence: TGTGCCAGCAGCCCCGGGACATCCGAAAATCAGCCCCAGCATTTT.

The V gene is TRBV7-9, the J gene TRBJ2-1; TRBD2 matches at 7 bases. Looked up from germline, CDR1 is SEHNR and CDR2 is FQNEAQ (reference sequence). The CDR3 is 14 amino acids. The junction had 6 bases not matched to a gene; V was cut back by 1 base and J by 9 bases. CDR3: CASSLGSSGGEQFF. CDR3 in DNA: TGTGCCAGCAGCTTAGGTTCTAGCGGAGGTGAGCAGTTCTTC.

As concerns this clone: The sample contains more than one DNA sequence encoding this CDR3. The rearrangement uses TRBV19 and TRBJ2-7; 8 nucleotides agree with TRBD2. The CDR3 has 14 amino acids. Trimming took 2 bases from V and 2 from J; bases not matched to a gene: 2. The V gene's germline CDR1 is LNHDA and CDR2 SQIVND (reference sequence). CDR3 sequence (DNA): TGTGCCAGTAGTATACGGGGGGGTACCTACGAGCAGTACTTC. It specifies CASSIRGGTYEQYF.

The chain has TRBV30 and TRBJ1-5; 8 nucleotides line up with TRBD1. The V gene end was trimmed by 1 base and the J gene end by 6 bases; junction bases not matched to a gene: 11. The CDR3 length is 16 residues. Germline CDR1 is GTSNPN and CDR2 is SVGIG (reference sequence). CDR3 coding DNA: TGTGCCTGGAGTGGGGGTAGGACAGGGTATGGTCAGCCCCAGCATTTT. Its translation: CAWSGGRTGYGQPQHF. Filled out from reference TRBV30 and TRBJ1-5, the complete variable domain reads SQTIHQWPATLVQPVGSPLSLECTVEGTSNPNLYWYRQAAGRGLQLLFYSVGIGQISSEVPQNLSASRPQDRQFILSSKKLLLSDSGFYLCAWSGGRTGYGQPQHFGDGTRLSIL.

CDR3 loop: CASRVGTDEDTGELFF. CDR3 DNA sequence: TGTGCCAGCAGGGTCGGGACAGACGAGGACACCGGGGAGCTGTTTTTT. The gene calls are TRBV6-6 and TRBJ2-2; 7 positions agree with TRBD1. CDR1 MNHNY and CDR2 SVGAGI come from the germline V gene (reference sequence). V gave up 6 bases and J gave up 3 bases; unmatched junction bases: 10. This CDR3 comprises 16 residues.

The chain uses TRBV2 and TRBJ2-5; D possibly corresponds to TRBD1 (6 bases). Trimming cost V 6 bases and J 3 bases, with 14 bases left between them. Germline CDR1 and CDR2: SNHLY and FYNNEI. The CDR3 consists of 14 residues. In nucleotides, the CDR3 is TGTGCCAGCAGCCCCGGGACACAGAAAGAGACCCAGTACTTC. This translates into CASSPGTQKETQYF.

The V gene is TRBV4-2, the J gene TRBJ2-5; 8 nucleotides line up with TRBD2. Germline values: CDR1 LGHNA, CDR2 YNFKEQ. V shed 1 base and J 1 base; nucleotides not matched to a gene: 8. The CDR3 loop spans 17 amino acids. This CDR3 is CASSQVMVAGFQETQYF. In DNA, the CDR3 is TGTGCCAGCAGCCAAGTTATGGTAGCGGGGTTCCAAGAGACCCAGTACTTC.

The chain is built from TRBV11-2 and TRBJ1-1, with D perhaps TRBD1 (5 bases). CDR1 is SGHAT and CDR2 is FQNNGV in the germline V gene. Trimming cost V 5 bases and J 8 bases, with 6 bases left between them. This CDR3 is built from 10 residues. The CDR3 spells CASSHREAFF. Here the CDR3 DNA reads TGTGCCAGCAGCCACAGGGAAGCTTTCTTT.

J is TRBJ2-3 and V is TRBV19, with a tentative D call TRBD2 (7 bases). V was clipped by 3 bases and J by 2 bases, with 15 bases between them. Germline lookup yields CDR1 LNHDA and CDR2 SQIVND (reference sequence). The CDR3 is 16 residues long. The CDR3 region is CASSILGGLNTDTQYF. DNA for the CDR3: TGTGCCAGTAGTATTTTGGGGGGGCTGAACACAGATACGCAGTATTTT.

Comments on this clone: An end of the junction does not agree with germline; a read error may underlie this. Other nucleotide sequences from this sample produce the same CDR3. The rearrangement uses TRBV25-1 and TRBJ1-6; D uncertain. Germline lookup yields CDR1 MGHDK and CDR2 SYGVNS. The length of the CDR3 is 14 residues. The CDR3 region is CASSPPGENSPLHF. CDR3 sequence (DNA): TGCGCCAGCAGTCCTCCGGGAGAAAATTCACCCCTCCACTTT.

The CDR3 region is CASSLRTGAADGYTF. CDR3 coding DNA: TGCGCCAGCAGCCTACGGACAGGGGCCGCGGATGGCTACACCTTC. This rearrangement joins TRBV4-1 to TRBJ1-2; 9 positions agree with TRBD1. The ends lost 4 bases at V and 6 bases at J; junction bases unmatched: 9. CDR1 is MGHRA and CDR2 is YSYEKL in the germline V gene. The CDR3 is 15 amino acids.

This clone was observed once. The rearrangement uses TRBV30 and TRBJ1-6; the D is unclear. CDR1 GTSNPN and CDR2 SVGIG come from the germline V gene (reference sequence). Trimming took 2 bases from V and 8 from J, leaving 10 bases between them. This CDR3 comprises 13 residues. The CDR3 sequence: CAWSRQEDSPLHF. CDR3 nucleotide sequence: TGTGCCTGGAGTAGGCAAGAGGATTCACCCCTCCACTTT.

This clone appeared a single time. The V call is TRBV6-5, the J call TRBJ1-3; D may be TRBD1 (6 bases). V was pared by 5 bases and J by 7 bases, with 18 bases between. From germline, CDR1 is MNHEY and CDR2 SVGAGI. The CDR3 is made up of 15 amino acids. CDR3: CASSATGTLGNTIYF. CDR3 sequence (DNA): TGTGCCAGCAGTGCAACCGGGACACTGGGGAACACCATATATTTT.

Note on this clone: The identical CDR3 is also encoded by other nucleotide sequences in the sample. The chain recombines TRBV7-6 with TRBJ2-7, with D unresolved. Germline CDR1 reads SGHVS; CDR2 reads FNYEAQ. V was shortened by 1 base and J by 6 bases, with 7 bases between the two germline ends. The length of the CDR3 is 12 residues. CDR3 residues: CASSLVLGEQYF. In DNA form, the CDR3 reads TGTGCCAGCAGCTTAGTGCTCGGCGAGCAGTACTTC.